This is a list of T cell receptor beta chains from one sample in a study of early T cells in non-severe SARS-CoV-2 infection. From the 5' RACE reads, TCRdb called clonotypes with MiXCR, one entry per CDR3 protein. Here the sample spans roughly 65,000 distinct CDR3 sequences, 10% to 15% being singletons. Sequencing was performed on whole blood. The source of these receptors is an adult who was a healthcare worker with PCR-confirmed SARS-CoV-2 infection or an uninfected control (not recorded which). CDR3s include the opening cysteine and the closing phenylalanine or tryptophan. The order of the fields is clone size, J gene, V gene, D gene, CDR3 protein, CDR3 DNA. A D gene is named only where the DNA matches it firmly. Rows may omit the clone size; those that give it use once, few, many or a size class.

few,TRBJ2-6,TRBV18,.,CASAGQRSSGANVLTF,TGTGCCAGCGCCGGACAGCGGAGCTCTGGGGCCAACGTCCTGACTTTC
few,TRBJ2-3,TRBV12-3/TRBV12-4,TRBD1,CASSRDRGTDTQYF,TGTGCCAGCAGTCGGGACAGGGGCACAGATACGCAGTATTTT
many,TRBJ2-3,TRBV12-3/TRBV12-4,.,CASSLGPGADTQYF,TGTGCCAGCAGTTTGGGCCCTGGGGCAGATACGCAGTATTTT
many,TRBJ2-1,TRBV11-2,.,CASSLAGLVRGGDEQFF,TGTGCCAGCAGCCTCGCTGGGCTAGTTCGGGGTGGGGATGAGCAGTTCTTC
.,TRBJ1-6,TRBV30,.,CAWRAHNSPLHF,TGTGCCTGGAGAGCACATAATTCACCCCTCCACTTT
many,TRBJ2-7,TRBV20-1,.,CSASSLTYEQYF,TGCAGTGCTAGTAGCCTGACCTACGAGCAGTACTTC
few,TRBJ1-1,TRBV12-3/TRBV12-4,.,CASIFRPGGVAFF,TGTGCCAGCATCTTCCGACCGGGGGGGGTGGCTTTCTTT
.,TRBJ1-2,TRBV2,.,CASRRDGYTF,TGTGCCAGCAGGCGGGACGGCTACACCTTC
many,TRBJ1-1,TRBV12-3/TRBV12-4,.,CASSRDTEAFF,TGTGCCAGCAGCCGGGATACTGAAGCTTTCTTT
.,TRBJ2-7,TRBV18,TRBD1,CASSRGQGRSYEQYF,TGTGCCAGCTCCCGAGGACAGGGTCGTAGCTACGAGCAGTACTTC
.,TRBJ2-1,TRBV27,.,CASSLAGLGNEQFF,TGTGCCAGCAGTTTGGCAGGATTGGGCAATGAGCAGTTCTTC
.,TRBJ1-3,TRBV6-5,.,CASRSTGNSGNTIYF,TGTGCCAGCAGGTCCACAGGGAACTCTGGAAACACCATATATTTT
many,TRBJ1-1,TRBV19,TRBD1,CASSSHSGGGTEAFF,TGTGCCAGTAGTAGCCATTCAGGGGGCGGGACTGAAGCTTTCTTT
many,TRBJ2-1,TRBV7-2,TRBD2,CASTLSYRPGGYNEQFF,TGTGCCAGCACTCTCTCATACCGGCCGGGGGGGTACAATGAGCAGTTCTTC
few,TRBJ2-7,TRBV30,.,CAWSRLGRGVEQYF,TGTGCCTGGAGCAGATTGGGCCGAGGTGTCGAGCAGTACTTC
.,TRBJ2-7,TRBV12-3/TRBV12-4,TRBD1,CASSRTGYISEQYF,TGTGCCAGCAGTCGGACAGGGTATATCTCCGAGCAGTACTTC
many,TRBJ1-1,TRBV5-1,.,CASSLTRAGPSTEAFF,TGCGCCAGCAGCTTGACTCGGGCAGGCCCTTCCACTGAAGCTTTCTTT
.,TRBJ2-7,TRBV6-5,TRBD1,CASSYSGTAYEQYF,TGTGCCAGCAGTTACTCGGGGACAGCCTACGAGCAGTACTTC
.,TRBJ2-7,TRBV10-1,.,CASSRGSAEQYF,TGCGCCAGCAGCCGGGGAAGCGCCGAGCAGTACTTC
.,TRBJ2-1,TRBV20-1,.,CSARGRGREQSSYNEQFF,TGCAGTGCTAGGGGAAGGGGCAGGGAGCAGAGCTCCTACAATGAGCAGTTCTTC
many,TRBJ2-7,TRBV6-1,.,CASSTGFEQYF,TGTGCCAGCAGTACAGGCTTCGAGCAGTACTTC
many,TRBJ2-1,TRBV7-3,.,CASSLTQAASYNEQFF,TGTGCCAGCAGCTTAACCCAAGCGGCCTCCTACAATGAGCAGTTCTTC
.,TRBJ1-2,TRBV20-1,.,CSATGRSYGYTF,TGCAGTGCTACCGGACGGAGCTATGGCTACACCTTC
.,TRBJ2-1,TRBV2,TRBD2,CASLSGGDYNEQFF,TGTGCCAGCCTTAGCGGGGGCGACTACAATGAGCAGTTCTTC
many,TRBJ2-6,TRBV12-3/TRBV12-4,TRBD1,CASSLTGAGANVLTF,TGTGCCAGCAGTTTGACAGGGGCTGGGGCCAACGTCCTGACTTTC
few,TRBJ1-1,TRBV6-6,TRBD1,CASSYDRVGRKNTEAFF,TGTGCCAGCAGTTACGACAGGGTGGGCCGGAAGAACACTGAAGCTTTCTTT
.,TRBJ2-5,TRBV7-8,TRBD1,CDSRKRGLKETQYF,TGTGACAGCCGAAAGAGGGGGCTGAAAGAGACCCAGTACTTC
many,TRBJ1-5,TRBV27,.,CASGRGNSQPQHF,TGTGCCAGCGGGCGGGGGAATAGTCAGCCCCAGCATTTT
.,TRBJ2-7,TRBV7-2,TRBD1,CASSSRDRAYEQYF,TGTGCCAGCAGCTCCCGGGACAGGGCCTACGAGCAGTACTTC
few,TRBJ2-1,TRBV25-1,TRBD2,CASTGTSGVYNEQFF,TGTGCCAGCACCGGGACTAGCGGGGTATACAATGAGCAGTTCTTC
many,TRBJ1-1,TRBV7-9,.,CASSLHLGNTEAFF,TGTGCCAGCAGCTTACATCTGGGGAACACTGAAGCTTTCTTT
.,TRBJ1-4,TRBV9,TRBD1,CASSVGDRANGKLFF,TGTGCCAGCAGCGTAGGGGACAGGGCCAATGGAAAACTGTTTTTT
.,TRBJ2-2,TRBV19,.,CASRSRLGELFF,TGTGCCAGTAGGTCGAGACTCGGGGAGCTGTTTTTT
few,TRBJ2-3,TRBV6-1,.,CASSAPTGTDTQYF,TGTGCCAGCAGTGCCCCGACAGGAACAGATACGCAGTATTTT